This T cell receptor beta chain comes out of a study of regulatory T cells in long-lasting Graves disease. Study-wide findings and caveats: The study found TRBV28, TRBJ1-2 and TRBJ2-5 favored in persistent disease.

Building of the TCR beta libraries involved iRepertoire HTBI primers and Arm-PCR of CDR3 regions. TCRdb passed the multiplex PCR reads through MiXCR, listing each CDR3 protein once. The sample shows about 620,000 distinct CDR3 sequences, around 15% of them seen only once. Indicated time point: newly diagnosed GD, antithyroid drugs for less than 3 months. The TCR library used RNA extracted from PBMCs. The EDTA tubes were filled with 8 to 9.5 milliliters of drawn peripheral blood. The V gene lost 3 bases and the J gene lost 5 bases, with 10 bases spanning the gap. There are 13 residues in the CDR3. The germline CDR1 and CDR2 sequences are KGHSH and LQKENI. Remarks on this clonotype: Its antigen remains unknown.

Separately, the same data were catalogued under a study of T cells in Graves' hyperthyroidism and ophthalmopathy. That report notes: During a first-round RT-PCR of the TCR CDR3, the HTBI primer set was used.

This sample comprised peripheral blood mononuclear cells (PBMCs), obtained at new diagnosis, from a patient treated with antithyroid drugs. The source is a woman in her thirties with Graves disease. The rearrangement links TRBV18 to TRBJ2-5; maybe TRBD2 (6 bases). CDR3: CASSPRGLETQYF. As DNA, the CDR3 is TGTGCCAGCTCACCGCGGGGATTGGAGACCCAGTACTTC. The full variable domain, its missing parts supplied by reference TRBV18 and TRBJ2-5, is NAGVMQNPRHLVRRRGQEARLRCSPMKGHSHVYWYRQLPEEGLKFMVYLQKENIIDESGMPKERFSAEFPKEGPSILRIQQVVRGDSAAYFCASSPRGLETQYFGPGTRLLVL.